Presented here are 30 T cell receptor beta chains from one specimen sequenced in a study of shared clonotypes between healthy human individuals. Clones were sequenced by immunoSEQ multiplex PCR, and TCRdb holds only the in-frame ones, with some missing. The sample has some 2.4 million clones; 80% to 95% are singletons. Material for sequencing was naive CD4+ T cells from PBMCs. Subset meaning: CD45RA+ positively selected. The receptors were sampled from a man younger than 35 in good health. Some clones in this sample may be carry-over from other donors' samples.

The chain is built from TRBV10-3 and TRBJ2-5; 11 bases match TRBD1. CDR3 length equals 15 residues. Germline values: CDR1 ENHRY, CDR2 SYGVKD. Unmatched junction bases numbered 11, after V lost 9 bases and J lost 5 bases. The CDR3 protein is CAIGGGQGVLETQYF. CDR3 sequence (DNA): TGTGCCATAGGCGGGGGACAGGGGGTTTTGGAGACCCAGTACTTC.

CDR3 sequence (DNA): TGTGCCTGGAGTTTGGGGGTCGGGAATACGCAGTATTTT. Its translation is CAWSLGVGNTQYF. This sequence joins TRBV30 and TRBJ2-3; D is perhaps TRBD1 or TRBD2 (5 bases each). The CDR3 contains 13 residues. Per the germline V gene, CDR1 is GTSNPN and CDR2 is SVGIG (reference sequence). V was clipped by 2 bases and J by 7 bases, with 13 bases between them.

V usage is TRBV6-6 and J usage is TRBJ2-1; TRBD2 aligns across 7 bases. The germline gives CDR1 MNHNY, CDR2 SVGAGI (reference sequence). The CDR3 sequence is 15 residues long. The ends lost 6 bases at V and 3 bases at J; junction bases unmatched: 8. Here the CDR3 reads CASSLSGNVYNEQFF. The CDR3 coding sequence is TGTGCCAGCAGCCTCAGCGGGAACGTCTACAATGAGCAGTTCTTC.

This chain connects TRBV2 to TRBJ2-5; D call uncertain. Matching the DNA end better, TRBJ2-7 makes the J call doubtful. There are 12 residues in the CDR3. Germline CDR1 and CDR2: SNHLY and FYNNEI. Here the CDR3 reads CASNFYSYEQYF. The CDR3 DNA is TGTGCCAGCAACTTTTACTCCTACGAGCAGTACTTC.

V and J are TRBV2 and TRBJ2-7; D gene unclear. The CDR3 is 15 amino acids. The V end lost 3 bases, the J end lost 2 bases, and 14 bases lay between the germline ends. Looked up from germline, CDR1 is SNHLY and CDR2 is FYNNEI. The CDR3 nucleotides are TGTGCCAGCAGTGAGACCTCCTGGGGAACCTACGAGCAGTACTTC. It codes for CASSETSWGTYEQYF.

The chain has TRBV7-2 and TRBJ2-3; D remains ambiguous. The CDR3 is 16 residues long. CDR1 is SGHTA and CDR2 is FQGNSA in the germline V gene. The ends were cut back, 1 base at V and 4 bases at J, with 15 bases in the middle. The CDR3 nucleotides are TGTGCCAGCAGCTTAGATCTTCTTGGAGACCCAGATACGCAGTATTTT. Protein sequence: CASSLDLLGDPDTQYF.

The chain links TRBV19 to TRBJ1-1; TRBD1 might be the D (6 bases). The CDR3 is made up of 18 amino acids. Between the trimmed V and J ends, which lost 3 bases and 4 bases, there was a span of 24 bases. Germline values: CDR1 LNHDA, CDR2 SQIVND (reference sequence). The CDR3 sequence: CASSIPSGVTGWTTEAFF. The CDR3 coding sequence is TGTGCCAGTAGTATCCCCAGCGGGGTAACAGGGTGGACCACTGAAGCTTTCTTT.

The CDR3 is CASSLSGRGYEQFF. As DNA, the CDR3 is TGTGCCAGCAGCTTAAGCGGGAGAGGCTATGAGCAGTTCTTC. J is TRBJ2-1 and V is TRBV11-2; 8 bases are shared with TRBD2. Per the germline V gene, CDR1 is SGHAT and CDR2 is FQNNGV. With V trimmed by 2 bases and J by 8 bases, 5 bases remained unmatched. The length of the CDR3 is 14 residues.

The rearrangement uses TRBV30 and TRBJ1-4; D gene uncertain. The germline V gene has CDR1 GTSNPN and CDR2 SVGIG (reference sequence). This CDR3 contains 11 residues. With 4 bases removed from V and 5 bases from J, the gap between germline ends came to 5 bases. The CDR3: CAWKLNEKLFF. The CDR3 DNA reads TGTGCCTGGAAACTAAATGAAAAACTGTTTTTT.

Concerning this clone: Within the sample, other DNA sequences also encode this same CDR3. This chain links TRBV18 with TRBJ2-3; D gene unclear. The V gene lost 0 bases and the J gene lost 5 bases, with 3 bases spanning the gap. Germline V gene data show CDR1 as KGHSH and CDR2 as LQKENI. The CDR3 consists of 12 residues. The CDR3 region is CASSPPEDTQYF. DNA for the CDR3: TGTGCCAGCTCACCACCAGAAGATACGCAGTATTTT.

CDR3 coding DNA: TGCGCCAGCAGCTTAGGACAGGGCTACGAATCTGTTTGGCTGTTTTTT. Protein: CASSLGQGYESVWLFF. The chain combines TRBV5-1 with TRBJ2-2; TRBD1 matches at 8 bases. Germline V gives CDR1 SGHRS, CDR2 YFSETQ. J lost 13 bases, V lost 2 bases, and 16 bases had no gene match. CDR3 length: 16 residues.

This chain uses TRBV9 with TRBJ2-5; a weak D match, TRBD1 (7 bases). V was clipped by 0 bases and J by 4 bases, with 10 bases between them. The germline gives CDR1 SGDLS, CDR2 YYNGEE. The CDR3 extends over 14 amino acids. CDR3 loop: CASSVDQGGETQYF. The CDR3 coding sequence is TGTGCCAGCAGCGTAGACCAGGGGGGAGAGACCCAGTACTTC. Full variable domain (remainder filled in from reference TRBV9 and TRBJ2-5): DSGVTQTPKHLITATGQRVTLRCSPRSGDLSVYWYQQSLDQGLQFLIQYYNGEERAKGNILERFSAQQFPDLHSELNLSSLELGDSALYFCASSVDQGGETQYFGPGTRLLVL.

The V call is TRBV2, the J call TRBJ2-7, with TRBD2 matching 9 bases. Germline trimming cut 7 bases from V and 0 bases from J; bases unmatched to any gene: 4. Germline-derived CDR1 and CDR2 are SNHLY and FYNNEI. The CDR3 is 14 residues long. This chain's CDR3 is CASIFSGSSYEQYF. In nucleotides, the CDR3 is TGTGCCAGCATATTTAGCGGGAGCTCCTACGAGCAGTACTTC. Full variable domain (missing parts from reference TRBV2 and TRBJ2-7): EPEVTQTPSHQVTQMGQEVILRCVPISNHLYFYWYRQILGQKVEFLVSFYNNEISEKSEIFDDQFSVERPDGSNFTLKIRSTKLEDSAMYFCASIFSGSSYEQYFGPGTRLTVT.

Worth noting for this clone: The same CDR3 can be traced to other DNA sequences in this sample. V is TRBV30 and J is TRBJ1-5, with 7 bases aligning to TRBD1. CDR1 GTSNPN and CDR2 SVGIG come from the germline V gene (reference sequence). The CDR3 runs 13 residues. The V and J ends lost 0 bases and 5 bases, in that order; junction bases with no gene match: 1. Here the CDR3 reads CAWSVGGDQPQHF. The CDR3 bases are TGTGCCTGGAGTGTAGGGGGCGATCAGCCCCAGCATTTT.

Turning to this clone: Other DNA sequences of this sample code for an identical CDR3. V gene TRBV5-1 combines with J gene TRBJ2-7, with D uncertain. The CDR3 totals 13 residues. CDR1 SGHRS and CDR2 YFSETQ come from the germline V gene. Trimming removed 1 base from V and 0 bases from J, with 5 bases in between. The CDR3 coding sequence is TGCGCCAGCAGCTTGAGCAGCTCCTACGAGCAGTACTTC. Translated: CASSLSSSYEQYF.

The V gene is TRBV30, the J gene TRBJ2-7; D not resolved. The V end was cut by 0 bases, the J end by 0 bases, with 9 bases between. In germline, CDR1 is GTSNPN, CDR2 SVGIG (reference sequence). The CDR3 is 14 amino acids. CDR3 in DNA: TGTGCCTGGAGTGTACGAACCGACTCCTACGAGCAGTACTTC. As protein: CAWSVRTDSYEQYF.

The gene calls are TRBV5-1 and TRBJ2-2; D remains unclear. CDR1 is SGHRS and CDR2 is YFSETQ in the germline V gene. The V end lost 5 bases, the J end lost 1 base, and 15 bases lay between the germline ends. CDR3 size: 16 residues. The CDR3 sequence: CASSLASLRNTGELFF. The CDR3 DNA follows: TGCGCCAGCAGTCTGGCCTCGCTACGGAACACCGGGGAGCTGTTTTTT.

Details on this clone: The same CDR3 arises from other DNA sequences in this sample as well. This chain connects TRBV5-4 to TRBJ2-1; D is unclear. The germline V and J ends were trimmed by 1 base and 0 bases, with 8 bases remaining between them. Germline-derived CDR1 and CDR2 are SGHNT and YYREEE (reference sequence). CDR3 size: 15 residues. The CDR3 spells CASSLTANSYNEQFF. In DNA, the CDR3 is TGTGCCAGCAGCTTGACAGCCAACTCCTACAATGAGCAGTTCTTC.

The CDR3 coding sequence is TGTGCCAGCAGTCTTCGACAGGGGTCGGGTGGAAACACCATATATTTT. Translated, it gives CASSLRQGSGGNTIYF. This rearrangement joins TRBV28 to TRBJ1-3; 8 bases match TRBD1. CDR3 length: 16 residues. Germline CDR1 reads MDHEN; CDR2 reads SYDVKM. Trimming removed 5 bases from V and 3 bases from J; junction bases left unmatched: 9.

The chain employs TRBV4-1 and TRBJ1-5; 9 nucleotides match TRBD1. With 3 bases clipped from V and 5 bases from J, the junction kept 14 bases outside the gene matches. CDR1 is MGHRA and CDR2 is YSYEKL in the germline V gene. The CDR3 is 18 residues long. CDR3 nucleotide sequence: TGCGCCAGCAGCCAGAGGCTACCGGGACAGGGAACCCATCAGCCCCAGCATTTT. This codes for CASSQRLPGQGTHQPQHF.

The V and J genes are TRBV2 and TRBJ2-3, with D maybe TRBD1 (5 bases). Between the trimmed V and J ends, which lost 6 bases and 6 bases, there was a span of 13 bases. CDR1 is SNHLY and CDR2 is FYNNEI in the germline V gene. The CDR3 is 13 residues long. In DNA form, the CDR3 reads TGTGCCAGCAGCAGGACATGGTCGGATACGCAGTATTTT. Translation gives CASSRTWSDTQYF.

This chain uses TRBV5-4 with TRBJ1-2, with TRBD1 matching 10 bases. CDR1 SGHNT and CDR2 YYREEE come from the germline V gene (reference sequence). After removal of 0 bases from V and 7 bases from J, the junction contained 0 bases not matched to a gene. The CDR3 extends over 13 amino acids. CDR3 sequence reads: CASSLGQGAGYTF. Written as DNA, the CDR3 is TGTGCCAGCAGCTTGGGACAGGGGGCTGGCTACACCTTC.

The genes are TRBV4-2 and TRBJ2-5; 8 nucleotides match TRBD1. The CDR3 spans 16 residues. CDR1 and CDR2 from the germline V gene are LGHNA and YNFKEQ. V gave up 0 bases and J gave up 0 bases; unmatched junction bases: 3. The CDR3 here is CASSQDRGRYQETQYF. For the CDR3, the DNA is TGTGCCAGCAGCCAAGACAGGGGGCGTTACCAAGAGACCCAGTACTTC.

In its sample, this clone was seen once. The genes are TRBV28 and TRBJ1-2; no firm D call. V was shortened by 8 bases and J by 4 bases, with 17 bases between the two germline ends. Germline CDR1 MDHEN, CDR2 SYDVKM. CDR3 size: 14 residues. CDR3 residues: CASGSRRPGYGYTF. CDR3 in DNA: TGTGCCAGCGGCTCCCGCCGGCCAGGCTATGGCTACACCTTC.

V is TRBV5-1 and J is TRBJ2-7; 7 nucleotides align to TRBD1. The CDR3 spans 14 residues. The V and J ends lost 8 bases and 2 bases, in that order; junction bases with no gene match: 10. In germline, CDR1 is SGHRS, CDR2 YFSETQ. The CDR3 sequence: CASKTGTLTYEQYF. The CDR3 nucleotides are TGCGCCAGTAAGACAGGGACACTGACCTACGAGCAGTACTTC.

The genes are TRBV28 and TRBJ1-5; D perhaps matches TRBD1 (5 bases). Germline CDR1 and CDR2: MDHEN and SYDVKM. V was trimmed by 4 bases and J by 4 bases, leaving 14 bases between them. The length of the CDR3 is 15 residues. CDR3 sequence: CASSSRRGVNQPQHF. In nucleotides, the CDR3 is TGTGCCAGCAGTTCGAGGAGGGGTGTGAATCAGCCCCAGCATTTT.

In its sample, this clone was seen once. The chain has TRBV6-1 and TRBJ2-7, with D tentatively TRBD1 (6 bases). Germline CDR1 MNHNS, CDR2 SASEGT. This CDR3 is built from 15 residues. Trimming removed 4 bases at V and 1 base at J, with 14 bases between. The CDR3 nucleotides are TGTGCCAGCAGTGTTCGACAGGCAGGTTCCTACGAGCAGTACTTC. It codes for CASSVRQAGSYEQYF.

The chain uses TRBV18 and TRBJ2-2, with D hard to call. This CDR3 spans 15 amino acids. Germline V gives CDR1 KGHSH, CDR2 LQKENI. Deletions cut 0 bases from V and 3 bases from J, with 8 bases between. The CDR3 DNA reads TGTGCCAGCTCACCACCGGCACACGACACCGGGGAGCTGTTTTTT. It encodes CASSPPAHDTGELFF.

The chain uses TRBV28 and TRBJ2-2, with a tentative D call TRBD2 (6 bases). CDR1 MDHEN and CDR2 SYDVKM come from the germline V gene. The ends were cut back, 0 bases at V and 6 bases at J, with 17 bases in the middle. There are 17 residues in the CDR3. CDR3 bases: TGTGCCAGCAGTTTATGGGGGTTGCGGGGAGCCGCCGGGGAGCTGTTTTTT. Translated, it gives CASSLWGLRGAAGELFF. The variable domain in full, with the rest retrieved from reference TRBV28 and TRBJ2-2, is DVKVTQSSRYLVKRTGEKVFLECVQDMDHENMFWYRQDPGLGLRLIYFSYDVKMKEKGDIPEGYSVSREKKERFSLILESASTNQTSMYLCASSLWGLRGAAGELFFGEGSRLTVL.

With respect to this clone: Distinct nucleotide sequences in the sample also encode this CDR3. The genes are TRBV6-1 and TRBJ1-5, with D perhaps TRBD1 (5 bases). The CDR3 sequence is 13 residues long. The ends were cut back, 2 bases at V and 4 bases at J, with 6 bases in the middle. From germline, CDR1 is MNHNS and CDR2 SASEGT. CDR3 residues: CASSEQGNQPQHF. The CDR3, as DNA: TGTGCCAGCAGTGAACAGGGAAATCAGCCCCAGCATTTT.